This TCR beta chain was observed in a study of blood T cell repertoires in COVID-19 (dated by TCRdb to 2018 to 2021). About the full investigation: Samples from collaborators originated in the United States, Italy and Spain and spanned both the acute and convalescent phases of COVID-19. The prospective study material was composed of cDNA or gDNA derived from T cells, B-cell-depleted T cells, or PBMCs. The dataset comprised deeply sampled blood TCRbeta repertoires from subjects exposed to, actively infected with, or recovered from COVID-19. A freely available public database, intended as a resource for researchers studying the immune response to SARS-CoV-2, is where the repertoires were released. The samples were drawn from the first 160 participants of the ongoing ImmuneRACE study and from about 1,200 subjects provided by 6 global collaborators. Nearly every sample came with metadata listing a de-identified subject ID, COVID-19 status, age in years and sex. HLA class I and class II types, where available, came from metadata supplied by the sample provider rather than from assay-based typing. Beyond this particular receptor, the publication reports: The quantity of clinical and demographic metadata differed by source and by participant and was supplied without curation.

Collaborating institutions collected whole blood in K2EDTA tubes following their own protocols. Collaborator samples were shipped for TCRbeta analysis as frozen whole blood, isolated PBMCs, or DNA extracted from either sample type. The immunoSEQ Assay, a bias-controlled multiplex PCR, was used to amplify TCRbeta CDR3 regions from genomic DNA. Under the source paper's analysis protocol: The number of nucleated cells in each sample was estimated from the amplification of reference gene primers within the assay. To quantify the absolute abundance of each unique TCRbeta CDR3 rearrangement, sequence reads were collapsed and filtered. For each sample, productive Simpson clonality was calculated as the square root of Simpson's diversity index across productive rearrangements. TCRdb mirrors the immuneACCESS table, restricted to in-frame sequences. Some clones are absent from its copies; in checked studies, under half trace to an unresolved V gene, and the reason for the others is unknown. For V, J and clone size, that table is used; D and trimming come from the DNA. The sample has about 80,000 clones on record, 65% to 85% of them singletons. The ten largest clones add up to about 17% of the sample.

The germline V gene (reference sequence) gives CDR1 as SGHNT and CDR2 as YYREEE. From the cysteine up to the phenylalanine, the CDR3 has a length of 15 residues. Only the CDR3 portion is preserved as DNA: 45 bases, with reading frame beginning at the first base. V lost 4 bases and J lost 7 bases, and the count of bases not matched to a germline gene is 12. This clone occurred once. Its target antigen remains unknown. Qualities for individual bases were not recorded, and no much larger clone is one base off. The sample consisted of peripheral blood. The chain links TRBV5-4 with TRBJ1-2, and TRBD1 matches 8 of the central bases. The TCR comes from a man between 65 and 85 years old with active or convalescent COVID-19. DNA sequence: TGTGCCAGCAGCCTCGGTGGACAGGGAGGGGGTGGCTACACCTTC. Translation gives CASSLGGQGGGGYTF.